This entry features one T cell receptor (beta chain) sequence. The sample originates from a study of immune evolution from preneoplasia to lung adenocarcinoma. V lost 6 bases and J 3 bases, leaving 17 bases between the germline ends. The germline CDR1 and CDR2 sequences are GTSNPN and SVGIG (reference sequence). This CDR3 has 15 residues. Clones were sequenced by immunoSEQ multiplex PCR, and TCRdb holds only the in-frame ones, with some missing. The sample has about 2,500 clones, under 90% seen once. This sequence joins TRBV30 and TRBJ2-2; TRBD1 is a possible D gene (5 bases). The TCR comes from a person aged 65-85 years with invasive lung adenocarcinoma. Sequences were obtained from FFPE invasive lung adenocarcinoma tissue. CDR3 DNA sequence: TGTGCCTGCCCGACCGGGCCAGGGTACACCGGGGAGCTGTTTTTT. The encoded protein is CACPTGPGYTGELFF.